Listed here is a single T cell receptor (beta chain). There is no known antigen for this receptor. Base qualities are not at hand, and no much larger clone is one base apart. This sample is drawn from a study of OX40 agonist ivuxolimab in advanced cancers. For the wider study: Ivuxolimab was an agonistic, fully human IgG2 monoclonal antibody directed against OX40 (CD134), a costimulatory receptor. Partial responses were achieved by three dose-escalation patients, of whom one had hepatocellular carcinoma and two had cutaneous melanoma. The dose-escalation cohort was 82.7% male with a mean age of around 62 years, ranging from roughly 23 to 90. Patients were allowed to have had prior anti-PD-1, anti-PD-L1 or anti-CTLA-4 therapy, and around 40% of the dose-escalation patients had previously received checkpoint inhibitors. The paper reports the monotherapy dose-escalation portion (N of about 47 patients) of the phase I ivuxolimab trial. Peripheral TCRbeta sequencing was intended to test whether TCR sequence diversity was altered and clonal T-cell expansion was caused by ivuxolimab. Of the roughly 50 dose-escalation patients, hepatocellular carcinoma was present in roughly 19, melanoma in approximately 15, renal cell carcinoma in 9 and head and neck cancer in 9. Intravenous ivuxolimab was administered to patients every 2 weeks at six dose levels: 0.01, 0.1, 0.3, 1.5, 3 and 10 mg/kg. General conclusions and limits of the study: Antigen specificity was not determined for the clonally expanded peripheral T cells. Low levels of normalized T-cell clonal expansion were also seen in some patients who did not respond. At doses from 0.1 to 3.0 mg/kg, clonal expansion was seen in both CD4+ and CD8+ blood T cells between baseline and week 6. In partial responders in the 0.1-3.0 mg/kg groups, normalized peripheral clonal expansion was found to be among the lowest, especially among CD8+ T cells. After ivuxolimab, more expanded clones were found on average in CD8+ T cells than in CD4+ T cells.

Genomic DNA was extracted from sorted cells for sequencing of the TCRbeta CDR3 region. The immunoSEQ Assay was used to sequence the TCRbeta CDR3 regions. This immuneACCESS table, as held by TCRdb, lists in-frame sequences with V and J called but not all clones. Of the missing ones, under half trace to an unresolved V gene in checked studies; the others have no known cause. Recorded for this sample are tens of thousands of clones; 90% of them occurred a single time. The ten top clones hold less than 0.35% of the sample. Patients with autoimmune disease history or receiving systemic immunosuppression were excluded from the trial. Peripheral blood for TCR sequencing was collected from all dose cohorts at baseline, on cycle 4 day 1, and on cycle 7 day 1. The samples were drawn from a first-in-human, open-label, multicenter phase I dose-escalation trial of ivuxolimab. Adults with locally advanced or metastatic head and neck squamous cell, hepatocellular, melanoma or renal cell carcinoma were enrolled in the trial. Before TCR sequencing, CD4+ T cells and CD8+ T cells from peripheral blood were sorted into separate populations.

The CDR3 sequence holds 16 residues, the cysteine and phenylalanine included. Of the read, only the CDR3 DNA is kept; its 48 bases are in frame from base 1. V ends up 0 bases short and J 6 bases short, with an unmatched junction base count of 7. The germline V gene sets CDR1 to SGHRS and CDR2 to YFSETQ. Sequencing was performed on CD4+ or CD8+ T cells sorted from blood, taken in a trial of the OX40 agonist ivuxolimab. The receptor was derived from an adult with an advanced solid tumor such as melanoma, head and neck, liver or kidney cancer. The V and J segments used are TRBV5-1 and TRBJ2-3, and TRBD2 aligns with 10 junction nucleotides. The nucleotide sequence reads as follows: TGCGCCAGCAGCTTGGAAGCGGGGGGGCGTGGCGATACGCAGTATTTT. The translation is CASSLEAGGRGDTQYF.